Listed here are 14 T cell receptor beta chains from one sample, sequenced in a study of blood T cell repertoires in COVID-19. Some clones are missing from TCRdb's copy, which holds only in-frame ones; the method was immunoSEQ multiplex PCR. The table records roughly 420,000 clones, 70% to 90% of them present only once. The sample comprised PBMCs or T cells enriched from blood (not recorded which). The receptors originated from a woman aged 30 to 39 with acute COVID-19.

V gene TRBV27 combines with J gene TRBJ1-4; 7 bases are a match to TRBD1. The CDR3 totals 15 residues. The V segment lost 6 bases and the J segment 2 bases; nucleotides outside the gene matches: 6. Germline-derived CDR1 and CDR2 are MNHEY and SMNVEV (reference sequence). Here the CDR3 reads CASRYTGVTNEKLFF. The CDR3 nucleotides are TGTGCCAGCAGATATACAGGGGTGACTAATGAAAAACTGTTTTTT. The complete variable domain, with remaining parts taken from reference TRBV27 and TRBJ1-4, reads EAQVTQNPRYLITVTGKKLTVTCSQNMNHEYMSWYRQDPGLGLRQIYYSMNVEVTDKGDVPEGYKVSRKEKRNFPLILESPSPNQTSLYFCASRYTGVTNEKLFFGSGTQLSVL.

This chain joins TRBV9 and TRBJ2-2, with TRBD1 matching 7 bases. The CDR3 is 12 residues long. Germline V CDR1 and CDR2: SGDLS, YYNGEE. V was clipped by 5 bases and J by 6 bases; unmatched bases: 1. CDR3 residues: CASSQGAGELFF. CDR3 DNA sequence: TGTGCCAGCAGTCAGGGGGCCGGGGAGCTGTTTTTT.

This chain connects TRBV19 to TRBJ1-1; D is undetermined. CDR1 and CDR2 from the germline V gene are LNHDA and SQIVND (reference sequence). The CDR3 has 13 amino acids. Trimming cost V 7 bases and J 1 base, with 10 bases left between them. The CDR3 nucleotides read TGTGCCAGTACACCGACGGGGAACACTGAAGCTTTCTTT. Protein sequence: CASTPTGNTEAFF.

This clone has just a few counts. The rearrangement joins TRBV27 to TRBJ2-1, with D uncertain. The length of the CDR3 is 12 residues. In germline, CDR1 is MNHEY, CDR2 SMNVEV (reference sequence). Trimming removed 1 base from V and 5 bases from J, with 3 bases in between. DNA for the CDR3: TGTGCCAGCAGTTTATTAAACAATGAGCAGTTCTTC. Translating it yields CASSLLNNEQFF.

The chain is built from TRBV20-1 and TRBJ1-1; D ambiguous. The CDR3 is 11 residues long. Germline loops: CDR1 DFQATT, CDR2 SNEGSKA (reference sequence). V was pared by 6 bases and J by 11 bases, with 16 bases between. The CDR3 DNA reads as TGCAGTGCGGAGGAAAGGCTCGACGCTTTCTTT. This translates into CSAEERLDAFF.

This chain links TRBV5-6 with TRBJ1-1; D remains unclear. This CDR3 region has 12 residues. The germline V gene has CDR1 SGHDT and CDR2 YYEEEE. The germline V and J ends were trimmed by 5 bases and 7 bases, with 12 bases remaining between them. CDR3 nucleotides: TGTGCCAGCAGTATAGAAACTGGTGAAGCTTTCTTT. Protein: CASSIETGEAFF.

This rearrangement joins TRBV2 to TRBJ2-7, with a tentative D call TRBD2 (7 bases). The CDR3 sequence is 14 residues long. V was pared by 6 bases and J by 3 bases, with 15 bases between. From germline, CDR1 is SNHLY and CDR2 FYNNEI. The CDR3 region has the DNA TGTGCCAGCAGGGGCGGGGGACAATACTACGAGCAGTACTTC. It encodes CASRGGGQYYEQYF.

This chain uses TRBV13 with TRBJ1-1; maybe TRBD1 (6 bases). CDR3 length: 16 residues. With 1 base removed from V and 1 base from J, the gap between germline ends came to 13 bases. Germline values: CDR1 PRHDT, CDR2 FYEKMQ (reference sequence). CDR3 loop: CASSLAGTLENTEAFF. The CDR3 DNA reads TGTGCCAGCAGCTTAGCCGGGACACTCGAGAACACTGAAGCTTTCTTT.

The gene calls are TRBV2 and TRBJ2-3, with 8 positions matching TRBD1. Germline V gives CDR1 SNHLY, CDR2 FYNNEI. J lost 5 bases, V lost 8 bases, and 6 bases had no gene match. The CDR3 covers 13 residues. The CDR3 region has the DNA TGTGCCAGCCGTGGACAGGGTCGAGATACGCAGTATTTT. It translates to CASRGQGRDTQYF. Full variable domain (rest looked up from reference TRBV2 and TRBJ2-3): EPEVTQTPSHQVTQMGQEVILRCVPISNHLYFYWYRQILGQKVEFLVSFYNNEISEKSEIFDDQFSVERPDGSNFTLKIRSTKLEDSAMYFCASRGQGRDTQYFGPGTRLTVL.

In its sample, this clone was seen a few times. The V call is TRBV5-1, the J call TRBJ2-7; D remains unclear. Germline assignment: CDR1 SGHRS and CDR2 YFSETQ. This CDR3 spans 14 amino acids. The ends were cut back, 0 bases at V and 0 bases at J, with 7 bases in the middle. CDR3 nucleotides: TGCGCCAGCAGCTTGGGCTGGAGCTCCTACGAGCAGTACTTC. This sequence encodes CASSLGWSSYEQYF.

The chain carries TRBV7-3 and TRBJ2-7, with D uncertain. Germline V gives CDR1 SGHTA, CDR2 FQGTGA. The length of the CDR3 is 17 residues. V was shortened by 5 bases and J by 6 bases, with 26 bases between the two germline ends. The DNA for the CDR3 is TGTGCCAGCAGCACCCTCGCACCGGCTTTCGGGTTACGCGAGCAGTACTTC. Its translation: CASSTLAPAFGLREQYF.

The chain carries TRBV7-9 and TRBJ2-5, with 7 bases lining up with TRBD2. This CDR3 has 14 amino acids. Germline lookup yields CDR1 SEHNR and CDR2 FQNEAQ (reference sequence). V gave up 4 bases and J gave up 2 bases; unmatched junction bases: 4. CDR3 DNA sequence: TGTGCCAGCAGCTATCTAGCGGCTCAAGAGACCCAGTACTTC. Its protein product is CASSYLAAQETQYF. The complete variable domain, with remaining parts taken from reference TRBV7-9 and TRBJ2-5, reads DTGVSQNPRHKITKRGQNVTFRCDPISEHNRLYWYRQTLGQGPEFLTYFQNEAQLEKSRLLSDRFSAERPKGSFSTLEIQRTEQGDSAMYLCASSYLAAQETQYFGPGTRLLVL.

The chain has TRBV15 and TRBJ2-7, with TRBD1 matching 8 bases. Trimming took 1 base from V and 2 from J; bases not matched to a gene: 4. CDR3 size: 15 residues. CDR1 LNHNV and CDR2 YYDKDF come from the germline V gene (reference sequence). CDR3 in DNA: TGTGCCACCAGCAGAGCCAGGGGGCCGGCCTACGAGCAGTACTTC. This sequence encodes CATSRARGPAYEQYF.

V and J are TRBV11-3 and TRBJ1-1; no clear D gene. The length of the CDR3 is 13 residues. Looked up from germline, CDR1 is SGHNT and CDR2 is YENEEA. V gave up 0 bases and J gave up 8 bases, with 10 bases separating them. The DNA for the CDR3 is TGTGCCAGCAGCTTAGATCCTCGTGAGGAAGCTTTCTTT. The encoded protein is CASSLDPREEAFF.